This section outlines one T cell receptor beta chain sequence together with its context. The data were taken from a study of CD4 T cell repertoires in COVID-19. The protocol was immunoSEQ multiplex PCR, while the TCRdb copy is restricted to in-frame clones and leaves out a portion. Among around 23,000 clones listed, 93% were seen once. Sequencing was done directly on freshly isolated, uncultured memory T cells. This receptor was obtained from a human donor who had COVID-19. The sample consisted of circulating follicular helper CD4+ T cells (cTfh) from blood, taken before the COVID-19 pandemic.

CDR3 nucleotides: TGTGCCACCCAACAGGGGCAGAATCAGCCCCAGCATTTT. Its translation: CATQQGQNQPQHF. The chain employs TRBV18 and TRBJ1-5; TRBD1 aligns across 7 bases. Germline trimming cut 10 bases from V and 4 bases from J; bases unmatched to any gene: 7. CDR3 length equals 13 residues. Germline V gene data show CDR1 as KGHSH and CDR2 as LQKENI.